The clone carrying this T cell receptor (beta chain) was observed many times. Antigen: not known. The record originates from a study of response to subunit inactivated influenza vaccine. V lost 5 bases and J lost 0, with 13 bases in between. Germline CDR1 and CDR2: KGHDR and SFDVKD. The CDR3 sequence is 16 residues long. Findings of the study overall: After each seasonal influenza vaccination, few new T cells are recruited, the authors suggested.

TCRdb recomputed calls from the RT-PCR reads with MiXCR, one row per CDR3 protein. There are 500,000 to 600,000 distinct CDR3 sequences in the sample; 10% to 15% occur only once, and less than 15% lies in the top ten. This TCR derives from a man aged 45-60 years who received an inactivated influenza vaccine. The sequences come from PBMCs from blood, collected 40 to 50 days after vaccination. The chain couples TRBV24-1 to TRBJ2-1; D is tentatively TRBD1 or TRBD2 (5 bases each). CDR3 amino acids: CATSAGARSSYNEQFF. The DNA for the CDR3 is TGTGCCACCAGTGCCGGGGCTCGAAGCTCCTACAATGAGCAGTTCTTC.